This T cell receptor beta chain was recorded in a study of blood T cell repertoires in COVID-19. CDR3 length equals 20 residues. The germline gives CDR1 SNHLY, CDR2 FYNNEI. With 6 bases clipped from V and 0 bases from J, the junction kept 17 bases outside the gene matches. Authors' methods: Reference gene primer amplification yielded estimated nucleated cell counts. Clones were sequenced by immunoSEQ multiplex PCR, and TCRdb holds only the in-frame ones, with some missing. V, J and clone size reflect that table, while D and trimming were determined from the DNA. The data contain around 160,000 clones, around nine tenths of them seen just once; the ten biggest clones take up 2.3%.

The clonotype was recovered from a human donor in a cohort sampled during active COVID-19. Sequencing was carried out using peripheral blood. The genes are TRBV2 and TRBJ2-1; TRBD2 aligns across 10 bases. The CDR3 loop reads CASSKVGRAGGLGSYNEQFF. Here the CDR3 DNA reads TGTGCCAGCAGCAAAGTGGGGCGAGCGGGGGGGTTGGGCTCCTACAATGAGCAGTTCTTC.